This T cell receptor beta chain was identified in a study of tumor and adjacent non-tumor tissue in lung cancer (dated by TCRdb to 2016 to 2019). General notes on the study: Of the cohort, over 9 patients had adenocarcinoma, 2 had squamous cell carcinoma and 1 had small cell lung cancer. The study compared bulk TCRbeta repertoires between lung tumor tissue and matched distant non-tumor lung tissue from 15 lung cancer patients. TCRbeta CDR3 sequencing was performed on a few dozen paired specimens, with one tumor sample and one normal lung sample collected per patient. Among the roughly 15 patients, ages ranged from roughly 31 to 80 years, some 10 were men and 5 were women, and disease was TNM stage I to III. A total of 95 million to 150 million productive TCRbeta reads were generated by sequencing, corresponding to an average of about 4.2 million reads per sample. Overall results and qualifications from the work: TCR diversity was significantly higher in younger patients, and greater tumor TCR diversity was associated with shorter overall survival and shorter disease-free survival. Only 15 or so patients were included in the cohort, and the need for larger samples and more detailed clinical data was noted by the authors. Significantly higher TCR diversity (inverse Simpson) was observed in tumor tissue than in normal lung tissue (approximately 430 vs 150, P = 0.0075, Mann-Whitney U test). The methods do not name the sequencing platform or mention unique molecular identifiers. The top 100 clones made up a significantly larger cumulative share of the repertoire in normal lung than in tumor tissue. Peripheral blood was not sequenced, so blood TCRbeta repertoires were not examined in the lung cancer patients of the study.

RNA was isolated from bulk, unsorted tissue, and RNA quality was assessed with a NanoDrop ND-1000 and an Agilent 2100. The donors were newly diagnosed lung cancer patients admitted for thoracic surgery in China from August to November 2014 who had not received prior chemotherapy. The study excluded patients who had received radiotherapy or chemotherapy before or who had another cancer at the same time. Pieces of surgical tissue measuring about 1-2.1 cm3 were kept in RNAlater solution and held at -80 degrees C until needed. This clonotype has just a few counts. Its antigen is unknown. Base qualities are not provided; no much larger clone lies one nucleotide away. Libraries were prepared through multiplex PCR. Sequenced on an Illumina HiSeq 2500. TCRbeta libraries were built by three rounds of nested PCR using primers (Table S4), following protocols modified from ARM-PCR. PCR products of 200-500 bp were gel-excised and purified with the QIAquick gel extraction kit before sequencing. Regarding the original processing steps: Reads were cleaned with Trimmomatic, merged with FLASH into complete CDR3 sequences, and assigned to V(D)J germline segments with MiTCR. VDJtools was used to compute clonal diversity as the inverse Simpson's index. In-frame sequences lacking a premature stop codon were counted as productive reads. TCRdb reprocessed the public reads (quality trimming at Q25 with fastp, clone calling with MiXCR) and kept in-frame beta chains. Every distinct CDR3 protein forms one entry, paired with its most common genes and DNA. TCRdb, not the original authors, processed these V and J calls. The sample table shows tens of thousands of distinct CDR3 sequences, and around 86% are seen once. The ten top clones hold roughly 13% of the sample.

For CDR1 and CDR2, the germline V gene (reference sequence) lists GTSNPN and SVGIG. Deletion took 3 bases off V and 4 bases off J, with a span of 7 bases between the germline ends. There are 12 amino acids in the CDR3, from cysteine to phenylalanine inclusive. Just CDR3 DNA is preserved here, 36 bases in frame from base 1. Sequencing was carried out using lung tumor tissue. The chain links TRBV30 with TRBJ2-1; the D gene remains uncertain. The source is a woman in her forties or fifties with non-small cell lung cancer. The DNA sequence follows: TGTGCCTGGAGCGCAAGGTACAATGAGCAGTTCTTC. It specifies CAWSARYNEQFF.